The 17 T cell receptor beta chains reported below all come from one sample, sequenced in a study of post-analysis software for immune sequencing data (dated by TCRdb to 2013 to 2016). The paper's findings and limits, for the study overall: Roughly 5 TRBV segments, including TRBV5-6, TRBV5-1 and TRBV20-1, were significantly more frequent in patients than controls.

Libraries were constructed by PCR. The reads were generated on an Illumina HiSeq 2500. To reduce PCR and sequencing biases, unique molecular identifiers were incorporated into the TCR beta cDNA libraries. TCRdb reanalyzed the raw reads on its own, using fastp at Q25 for trimming and MiXCR for clone calling, and kept in-frame beta chains. A single entry per CDR3 protein holds the most common genes and DNA from its merged rows. This sample is represented by roughly 800,000 distinct CDR3 sequences; about half of them were singletons. Of the sample, approximately 4.4% falls within the top ten clones. No antigen is known for these receptors. Sequenced sample: blood. The receptors come from a girl between 5 and 17 years old with multiple sclerosis.

The genes are TRBV13 and TRBJ2-7, with D hard to call. Judging by the DNA end, TRBJ2-5 fits better; the J call may be wrong. Germline lookup yields CDR1 PRHDT and CDR2 FYEKMQ (reference sequence). The length of the CDR3 is 15 residues. The CDR3 sequence: CASSPTGLGEETQYF. The CDR3, as DNA: TGTGCCAGCAGCCCAACGGGCCTTGGGGAAGAGACCCAGTACTTC.

This clonotype appeared a few times. This chain connects TRBV7-2 to TRBJ2-5; D assignment may be TRBD1 or TRBD2 (7 bases each). This CDR3 has 15 amino acids. V dropped 3 bases and J dropped 2 bases, with 13 bases sitting between them. Germline assignment: CDR1 SGHTA and CDR2 FQGNSA. Written as DNA, the CDR3 is TGTGCCAGCAGCTTTCCCAGGGGGGGGCAAGAGACCCAGTACTTC. Translating it yields CASSFPRGGQETQYF.

This sequence joins TRBV29-1 and TRBJ2-1; 7 bases align to TRBD2. CDR3 length: 17 residues. The germline V gene has CDR1 SQVTM and CDR2 ANQGSEA. V lost 1 base to trimming and J lost 0 bases; unmatched junction nucleotides: 9. CDR3 region: CSVEVASGYSSYNEQFF. CDR3 bases: TGCAGCGTTGAAGTGGCTAGCGGATATAGCTCCTACAATGAGCAGTTCTTC.

The J gene is TRBJ2-5, the V gene TRBV12-3 or TRBV12-4, with TRBD2 identical over 10 bases. The CDR3 runs 15 residues. J gave up 4 bases and V 6 bases, and 8 bases lay outside the gene matches. CDR3: CASSTPLAGSETQYF. The CDR3 region has the DNA TGTGCCAGCAGCACCCCACTAGCGGGATCAGAGACCCAGTACTTC.

The chain uses TRBV28 and TRBJ1-2; TRBD1 is a possible D gene (6 bases). There are 14 residues in the CDR3. The V end lost 6 bases, the J end lost 6 bases, and 17 bases lay between the germline ends. The germline gives CDR1 MDHEN, CDR2 SYDVKM. The CDR3 sequence: CASRDYPGAHGYTF. In nucleotides, the CDR3 is TGTGCCAGCAGGGACTATCCGGGGGCGCATGGCTACACCTTC.

The chain has TRBV27 and TRBJ2-1; TRBD1 aligns across 10 bases. J lost 3 bases, V lost 8 bases, and 10 bases had no gene match. The CDR3 runs 16 residues. From germline, CDR1 is MNHEY and CDR2 SMNVEV (reference sequence). DNA for the CDR3: TGTGCCAGCTCCCCTTTGGGACAGGGGAACTACAATGAGCAGTTCTTC. Translating gives CASSPLGQGNYNEQFF.

The table lists this clonotype with a few counts. This chain's CDR3 is CASSHKGVSGTDTQYF. The CDR3 coding sequence is TGTGCCAGCAGCCACAAGGGAGTGAGTGGAACAGATACGCAGTATTTT. The chain couples TRBV6-6 to TRBJ2-3; a weak D match, TRBD2 (5 bases). Trimming pared 6 bases from V and 3 bases from J, leaving 19 bases between. CDR3 length: 16 residues. CDR1 and CDR2 from the germline V gene are MNHNY and SVGAGI (reference sequence).

J is TRBJ2-3 and V is TRBV4-3, with no clear D. The CDR3 totals 15 residues. V shed 3 bases and J shed 0 bases, with 10 bases lying between them. The germline V gene encodes CDR1 LGHNA and CDR2 YSLEER. The CDR3 reads CASSQAWGSTDTQYF. The CDR3 DNA reads TGCGCCAGCAGCCAGGCTTGGGGAAGCACAGATACGCAGTATTTT.

The chain has TRBV7-9 and TRBJ2-1; perhaps D is TRBD1 or TRBD2 (6 bases each). CDR1 is SEHNR, CDR2 FQNEAQ, per germline (reference sequence). This CDR3 has 13 residues. Trimming cost V 3 bases and J 8 bases, with 11 bases left between them. The CDR3 DNA follows: TGTGCCAGCAGCTTGGGGGGCACCCATGAGCAGTTCTTC. This codes for CASSLGGTHEQFF.

The chain employs TRBV27 and TRBJ2-3; 10 nucleotides agree with TRBD1. Germline CDR1 reads MNHEY; CDR2 reads SMNVEV (reference sequence). V shed 4 bases and J 3 bases; nucleotides not matched to a gene: 1. The length of the CDR3 is 14 residues. CDR3 nucleotide sequence: TGTGCCAGCAGTTCGGACAGGGGGACAGATACGCAGTATTTT. Translated: CASSSDRGTDTQYF.

The chain uses TRBV7-2 and TRBJ2-1, with D perhaps matching TRBD2 (5 bases). Germline values: CDR1 SGHTA, CDR2 FQGNSA. The CDR3 has 15 amino acids. Trimming took off 1 base at V and 9 bases at J, with 16 bases between the two ends. The CDR3 loop is CASSLVGGSDGEQFF. CDR3 bases: TGTGCCAGCAGCTTAGTGGGTGGTAGCGACGGTGAGCAGTTCTTC.

This clonotype occurred a few times. The chain couples TRBV18 to TRBJ1-2, with a tentative D call TRBD1 (5 bases). The CDR3 spans 14 residues. Trimming pared 3 bases from V and 4 bases from J, leaving 12 bases between. The V gene's germline CDR1 is KGHSH and CDR2 LQKENI. The CDR3 DNA reads TGTGCCAGCTCACCGGCCTGGGACGGCTATGGCTACACCTTC. This encodes CASSPAWDGYGYTF. Drawing the rest from reference TRBV18 and TRBJ1-2, the complete variable domain is NAGVMQNPRHLVRRRGQEARLRCSPMKGHSHVYWYRQLPEEGLKFMVYLQKENIIDESGMPKERFSAEFPKEGPSILRIQQVVRGDSAAYFCASSPAWDGYGYTFGSGTRLTVV.

The chain has TRBV7-2 and TRBJ2-5; either TRBD1 or TRBD2 may supply D (5 bases each). Trimming cost V 5 bases and J 3 bases, with 13 bases left between them. CDR3 size: 14 residues. CDR1 SGHTA and CDR2 FQGNSA come from the germline V gene. CDR3 nucleotides: TGTGCCAGCAGCGGGTGGGACCGCAAAGAGACCCAGTACTTC. This translates into CASSGWDRKETQYF.

This clonotype has just a few counts. The genes are TRBV7-9 and TRBJ2-5; D is uncertain. Germline CDR1 and CDR2: SEHNR and FQNEAQ (reference sequence). This CDR3 is 12 amino acids long. V was pared by 5 bases and J by 5 bases, with 9 bases between. CDR3 bases: TGTGCCAGCAGCACGGGTCAGGAGACCCAGTACTTC. Translation gives CASSTGQETQYF.

The V call is TRBV2, the J call TRBJ2-5; unclear D gene. The J call could be wrong; TRBJ2-7 is a better fit for the DNA end. The CDR3 is 10 amino acids. The germline V gene encodes CDR1 SNHLY and CDR2 FYNNEI. The CDR3 nucleotides read TGTGCCACCGTAAAGGACGAGCAGTACTTC. This translates into CATVKDEQYF.

In this sample, this clonotype turned up many times. The rearrangement uses TRBV29-1 and TRBJ2-7, with a weak D call TRBD2 (5 bases). CDR1 and CDR2 (germline): SQVTM, ANQGSEA. V was cut by 7 bases and J by 2 bases, with 12 bases left in between. The CDR3 spans 12 residues. CDR3 DNA sequence: TGCAGCGCTGCCGAGGGAACCTACGAGCAGTACTTC. Translating gives CSAAEGTYEQYF.

This chain links TRBV20-1 with TRBJ2-3; D possibly corresponds to TRBD2 (5 bases). Trimming stripped 0 bases from V and 9 bases from J, with 10 bases between. Germline CDR1 and CDR2: DFQATT and SNEGSKA (reference sequence). This CDR3 region has 12 residues. The DNA for the CDR3 is TGCAGTGCTAGAGAGGGATCGGGGACGCAGTATTTT. This sequence encodes CSAREGSGTQYF.